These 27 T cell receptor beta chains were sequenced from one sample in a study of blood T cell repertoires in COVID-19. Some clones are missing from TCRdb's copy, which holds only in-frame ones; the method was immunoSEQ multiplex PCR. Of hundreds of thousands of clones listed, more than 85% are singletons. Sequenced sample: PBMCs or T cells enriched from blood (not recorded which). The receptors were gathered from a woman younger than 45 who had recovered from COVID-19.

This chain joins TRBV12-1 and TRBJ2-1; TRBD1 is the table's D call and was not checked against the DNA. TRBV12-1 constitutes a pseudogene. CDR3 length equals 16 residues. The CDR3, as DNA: TGTGCCAGCAGCTCTCGGGGACAGGGGGGATACAATGAGCAGTTCTTC. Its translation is CASSSRGQGGYNEQFF.

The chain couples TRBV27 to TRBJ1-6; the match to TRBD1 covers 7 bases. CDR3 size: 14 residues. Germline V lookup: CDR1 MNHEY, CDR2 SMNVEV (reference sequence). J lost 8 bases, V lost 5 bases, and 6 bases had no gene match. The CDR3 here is CASSPRDSYSPLHF. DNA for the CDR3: TGTGCCAGCAGTCCCCGGGACAGTTATTCACCCCTCCACTTT.

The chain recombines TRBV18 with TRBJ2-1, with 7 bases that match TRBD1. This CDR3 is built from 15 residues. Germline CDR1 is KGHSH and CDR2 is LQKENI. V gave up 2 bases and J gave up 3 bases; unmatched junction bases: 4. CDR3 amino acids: CASSPVTGFYNEQFF. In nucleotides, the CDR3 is TGTGCCAGCTCACCAGTGACAGGGTTCTACAATGAGCAGTTCTTC.

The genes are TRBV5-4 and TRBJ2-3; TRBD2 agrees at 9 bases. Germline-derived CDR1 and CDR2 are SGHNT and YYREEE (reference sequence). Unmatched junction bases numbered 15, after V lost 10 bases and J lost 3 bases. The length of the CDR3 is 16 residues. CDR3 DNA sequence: TGTGCCTCCCAGTTCAGAGCGGGAGGAGGGACAGATACGCAGTATTTT. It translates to CASQFRAGGGTDTQYF. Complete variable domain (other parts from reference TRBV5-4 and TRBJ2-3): ETGVTQSPTHLIKTRGQQVTLRCSSQSGHNTVSWYQQALGQGPQFIFQYYREEENGRGNFPPRFSGLQFPNYSSELNVNALELDDSALYLCASQFRAGGGTDTQYFGPGTRLTVL.

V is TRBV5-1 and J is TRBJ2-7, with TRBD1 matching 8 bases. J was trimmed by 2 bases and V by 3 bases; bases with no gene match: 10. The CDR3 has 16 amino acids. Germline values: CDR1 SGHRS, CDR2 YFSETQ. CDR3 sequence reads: CASSSQGASSPYEQYF. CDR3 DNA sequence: TGCGCCAGCAGCTCCCAGGGGGCCTCATCACCCTACGAGCAGTACTTC.

As DNA, the CDR3 is TGTGCCAGCAGCCAATCACCAAGCTACTACAATGAGCAGTTCTTC. Its protein is CASSQSPSYYNEQFF. The chain has TRBV3-1 (or the pseudogene TRBV3-2) and TRBJ2-1; D gene unclear. Trimming took off 2 bases at V and 3 bases at J, with 11 bases between the two ends. The CDR3 is made up of 15 amino acids. CDR1 is LGHDT and CDR2 is YNNKEL in the germline V gene (reference sequence).

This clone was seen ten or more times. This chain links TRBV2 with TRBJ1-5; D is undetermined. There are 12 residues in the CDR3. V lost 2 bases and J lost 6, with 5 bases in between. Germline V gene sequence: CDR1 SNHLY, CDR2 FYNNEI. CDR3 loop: CASSELSQPQHF. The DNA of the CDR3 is TGTGCCAGCAGTGAACTTTCTCAGCCCCAGCATTTT.

Written as DNA, the CDR3 is TGTGCCAGCAGCCCCGCCCTAGCGACTAGCACAGATACGCAGTATTTT. Translation gives CASSPALATSTDTQYF. V usage is TRBV5-8 and J usage is TRBJ2-3; D is possibly TRBD2 (6 bases). Trimming took 4 bases from V and 0 from J, leaving 15 bases between them. The CDR3 is 16 residues long. Germline V gives CDR1 SGHTS, CDR2 YDEGEE. The entire variable domain, with the rest obtained from reference TRBV5-8 and TRBJ2-3, is as follows: EAGVTQSPTHLIKTRGQQATLRCSPISGHTSVYWYQQALGLGLQFLLWYDEGEERNRGNFPPRFSGRQFPNYSSELNVNALELEDSALYLCASSPALATSTDTQYFGPGTRLTVL.

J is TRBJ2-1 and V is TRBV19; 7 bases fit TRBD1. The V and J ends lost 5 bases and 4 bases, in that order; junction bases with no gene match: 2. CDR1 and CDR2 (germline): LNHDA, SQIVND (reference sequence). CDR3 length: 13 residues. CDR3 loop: CASSGTVYNEQFF. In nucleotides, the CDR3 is TGTGCCAGTAGTGGGACAGTTTACAATGAGCAGTTCTTC.

DNA for the CDR3: TGTGCCAGCAGAGCATCCTACGAGCAGTACTTC. This encodes CASRASYEQYF. J is TRBJ2-7 and V is TRBV6-5; D remains ambiguous. The CDR3 contains 11 residues. Trimming took 6 bases from V and 1 from J, leaving 4 bases between them. In germline, CDR1 is MNHEY, CDR2 SVGAGI.

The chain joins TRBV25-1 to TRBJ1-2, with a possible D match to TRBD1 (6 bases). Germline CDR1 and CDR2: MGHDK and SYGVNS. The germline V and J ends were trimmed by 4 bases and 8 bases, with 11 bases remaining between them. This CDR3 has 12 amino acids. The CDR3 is CASSVGARGYTF. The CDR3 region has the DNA TGTGCCAGCAGTGTGGGGGCCCGGGGCTACACCTTC.

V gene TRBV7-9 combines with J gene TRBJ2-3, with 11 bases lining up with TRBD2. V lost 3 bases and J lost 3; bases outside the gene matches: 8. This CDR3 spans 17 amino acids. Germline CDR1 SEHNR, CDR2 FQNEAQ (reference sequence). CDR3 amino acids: CASSFDPTSGVTDTQYF. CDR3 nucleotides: TGTGCCAGCAGCTTTGATCCGACTAGCGGGGTTACAGATACGCAGTATTTT.

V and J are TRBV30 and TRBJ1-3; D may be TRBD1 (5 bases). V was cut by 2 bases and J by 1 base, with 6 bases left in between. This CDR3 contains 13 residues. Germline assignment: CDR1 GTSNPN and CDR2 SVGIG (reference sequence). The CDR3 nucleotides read TGTGCCTGGAGTAGGGGATCTGGAAACACCATATATTTT. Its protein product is CAWSRGSGNTIYF.

DNA for the CDR3: TGTGCCAGCAGCTTAGGGTCGGTGATCCACGAGCAGTACTTC. This encodes CASSLGSVIHEQYF. V gene TRBV7-2 combines with J gene TRBJ2-7; no definite D call. The CDR3 is 14 amino acids. V was cut by 1 base and J by 5 bases, with 12 bases left in between. The V gene's germline CDR1 is SGHTA and CDR2 FQGNSA.

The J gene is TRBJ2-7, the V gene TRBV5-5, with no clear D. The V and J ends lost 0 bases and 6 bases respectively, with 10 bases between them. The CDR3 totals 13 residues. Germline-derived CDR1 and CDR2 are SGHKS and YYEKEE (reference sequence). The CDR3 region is CASSLGLVGEQYF. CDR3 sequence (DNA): TGTGCCAGCAGCTTGGGTCTAGTCGGCGAGCAGTACTTC.

Here the CDR3 reads CASSIITGKGYGYTF. DNA for the CDR3: TGTGCCAGTAGTATTATTACAGGGAAAGGCTATGGCTACACCTTC. The J gene is TRBJ1-2, the V gene TRBV19; TRBD1 is a possible D gene (6 bases). The V and J ends lost 3 bases and 4 bases respectively, with 15 bases between them. CDR3 size: 15 residues. The germline CDR1 and CDR2 sequences are LNHDA and SQIVND (reference sequence).

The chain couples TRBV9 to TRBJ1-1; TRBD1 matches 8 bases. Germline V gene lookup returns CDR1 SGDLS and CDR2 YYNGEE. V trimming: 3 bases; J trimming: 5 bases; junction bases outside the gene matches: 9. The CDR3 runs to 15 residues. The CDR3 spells CASSARGQGGTEAFF. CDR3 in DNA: TGTGCCAGCAGCGCCAGGGGGCAGGGAGGTACTGAAGCTTTCTTT.

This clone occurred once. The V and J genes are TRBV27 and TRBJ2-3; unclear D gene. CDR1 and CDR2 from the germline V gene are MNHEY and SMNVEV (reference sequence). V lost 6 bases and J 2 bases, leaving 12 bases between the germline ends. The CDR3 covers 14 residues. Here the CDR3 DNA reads TGTGCCAGCAGCTTGGAGAGGCTCACAGATACGCAGTATTTT. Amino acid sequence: CASSLERLTDTQYF.

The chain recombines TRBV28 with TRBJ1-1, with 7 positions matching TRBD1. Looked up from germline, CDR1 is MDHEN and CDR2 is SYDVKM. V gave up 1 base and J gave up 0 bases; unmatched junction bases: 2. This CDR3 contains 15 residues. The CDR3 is CASSLSTGLNTEAFF. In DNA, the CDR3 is TGTGCCAGCAGTTTATCGACAGGGTTGAACACTGAAGCTTTCTTT.

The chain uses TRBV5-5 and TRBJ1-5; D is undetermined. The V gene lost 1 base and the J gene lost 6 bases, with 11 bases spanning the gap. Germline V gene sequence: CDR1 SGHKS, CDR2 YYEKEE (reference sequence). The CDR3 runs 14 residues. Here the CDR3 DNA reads TGTGCCAGCAGCTTGTCTGGTACGGGTCAGCCCCAGCATTTT. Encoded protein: CASSLSGTGQPQHF.

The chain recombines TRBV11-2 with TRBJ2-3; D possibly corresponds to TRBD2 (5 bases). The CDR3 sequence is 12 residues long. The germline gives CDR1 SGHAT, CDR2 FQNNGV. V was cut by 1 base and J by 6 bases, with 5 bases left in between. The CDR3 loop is CASSLGGDTQYF. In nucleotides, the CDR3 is TGTGCCAGCAGCTTAGGAGGGGATACGCAGTATTTT.

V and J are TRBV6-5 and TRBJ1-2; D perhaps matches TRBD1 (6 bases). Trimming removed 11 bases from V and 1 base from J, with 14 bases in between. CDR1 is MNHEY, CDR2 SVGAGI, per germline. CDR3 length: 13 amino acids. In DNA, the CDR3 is TGTGCCGGATACGGGACAAATAACTATGGCTACACCTTC. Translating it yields CAGYGTNNYGYTF.

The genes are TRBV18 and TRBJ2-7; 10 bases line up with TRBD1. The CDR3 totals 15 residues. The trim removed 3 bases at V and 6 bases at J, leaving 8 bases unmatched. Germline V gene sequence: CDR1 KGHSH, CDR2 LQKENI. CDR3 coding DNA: TGTGCCAGCTCACCCCCGGGACAGGGGAAAGGCGAGCAGTACTTC. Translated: CASSPPGQGKGEQYF. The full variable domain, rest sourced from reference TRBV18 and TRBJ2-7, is NAGVMQNPRHLVRRRGQEARLRCSPMKGHSHVYWYRQLPEEGLKFMVYLQKENIIDESGMPKERFSAEFPKEGPSILRIQQVVRGDSAAYFCASSPPGQGKGEQYFGPGTRLTVT.

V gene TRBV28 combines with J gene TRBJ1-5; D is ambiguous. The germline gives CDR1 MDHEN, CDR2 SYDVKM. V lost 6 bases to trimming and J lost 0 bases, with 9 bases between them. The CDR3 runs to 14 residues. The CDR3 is CASSLIYSNQPQHF. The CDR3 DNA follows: TGTGCCAGCAGCCTTATATATAGCAATCAGCCCCAGCATTTT.

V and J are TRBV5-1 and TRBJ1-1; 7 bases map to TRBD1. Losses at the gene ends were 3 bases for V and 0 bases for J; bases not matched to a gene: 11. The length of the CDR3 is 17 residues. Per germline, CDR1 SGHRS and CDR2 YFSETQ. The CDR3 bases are TGCGCCAGCAGCTCGACCGGGACAGAAATCATGAACACTGAAGCTTTCTTT. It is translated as CASSSTGTEIMNTEAFF.

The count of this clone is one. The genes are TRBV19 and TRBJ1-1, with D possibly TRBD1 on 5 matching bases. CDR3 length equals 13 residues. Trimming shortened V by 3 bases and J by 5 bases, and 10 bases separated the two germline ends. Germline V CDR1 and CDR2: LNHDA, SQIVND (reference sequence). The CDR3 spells CASSIGGGTEAFF. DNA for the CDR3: TGTGCCAGTAGTATCGGGGGTGGGACTGAAGCTTTCTTT.

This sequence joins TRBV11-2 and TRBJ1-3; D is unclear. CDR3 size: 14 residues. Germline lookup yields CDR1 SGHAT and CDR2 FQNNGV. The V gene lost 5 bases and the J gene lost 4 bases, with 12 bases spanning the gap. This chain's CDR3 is CASSQSRRGNTIYF. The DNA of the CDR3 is TGTGCCAGCAGCCAGAGTCGGAGAGGAAACACCATATATTTT.